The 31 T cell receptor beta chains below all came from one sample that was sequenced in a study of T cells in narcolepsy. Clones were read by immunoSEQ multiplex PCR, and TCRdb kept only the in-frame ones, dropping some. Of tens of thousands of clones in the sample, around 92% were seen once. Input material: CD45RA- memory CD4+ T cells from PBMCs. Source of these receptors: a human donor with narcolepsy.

The CDR3: CASSMGGDEQFF. The CDR3 DNA is TGTGCCAGTAGTATGGGGGGGGATGAGCAGTTCTTC. The rearrangement uses TRBV19 and TRBJ2-1, with TRBD2 identical over 7 bases. The germline gives CDR1 LNHDA, CDR2 SQIVND (reference sequence). The length of the CDR3 is 12 residues. Trimming at V came to 3 bases and at J to 8 bases, leaving 1 base not matched to a gene.

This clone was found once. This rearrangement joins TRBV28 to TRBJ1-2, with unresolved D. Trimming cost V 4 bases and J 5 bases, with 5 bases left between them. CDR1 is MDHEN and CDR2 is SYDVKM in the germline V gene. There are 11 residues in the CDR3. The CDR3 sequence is CASSSQYGYTF. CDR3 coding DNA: TGTGCCAGCAGTTCGCAATATGGCTACACCTTC.

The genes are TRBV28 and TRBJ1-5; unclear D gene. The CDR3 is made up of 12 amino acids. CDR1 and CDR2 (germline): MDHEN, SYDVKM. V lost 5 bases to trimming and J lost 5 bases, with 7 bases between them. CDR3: CASSAQYQPQHF. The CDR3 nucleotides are TGTGCCAGCAGTGCACAGTATCAGCCCCAGCATTTT.

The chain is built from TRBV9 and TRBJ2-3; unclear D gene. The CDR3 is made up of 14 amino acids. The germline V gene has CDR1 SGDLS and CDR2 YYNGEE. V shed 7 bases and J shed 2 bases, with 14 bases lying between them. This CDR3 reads CASGGWWDTDTQYF. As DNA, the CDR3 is TGTGCCAGCGGTGGGTGGTGGGACACAGATACGCAGTATTTT. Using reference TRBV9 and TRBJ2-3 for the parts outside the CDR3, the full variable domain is DSGVTQTPKHLITATGQRVTLRCSPRSGDLSVYWYQQSLDQGLQFLIQYYNGEERAKGNILERFSAQQFPDLHSELNLSSLELGDSALYFCASGGWWDTDTQYFGPGTRLTVL.

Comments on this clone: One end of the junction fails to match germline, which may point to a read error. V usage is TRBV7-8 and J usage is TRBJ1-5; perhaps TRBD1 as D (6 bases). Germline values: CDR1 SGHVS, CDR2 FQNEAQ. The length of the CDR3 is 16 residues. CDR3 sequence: CASSERQDYSNQPRHF. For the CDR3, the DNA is TGTGCCAGCAGCGAAAGACAGGATTATAGCAATCAGCCCCGGCATTTT.

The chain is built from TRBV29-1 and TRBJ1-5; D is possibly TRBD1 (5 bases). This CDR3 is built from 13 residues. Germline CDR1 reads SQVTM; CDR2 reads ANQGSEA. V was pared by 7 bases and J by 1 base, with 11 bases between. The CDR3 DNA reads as TGCAGCGCCGGGACCGGCAGCAATCAGCCCCAGCATTTT. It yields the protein CSAGTGSNQPQHF.

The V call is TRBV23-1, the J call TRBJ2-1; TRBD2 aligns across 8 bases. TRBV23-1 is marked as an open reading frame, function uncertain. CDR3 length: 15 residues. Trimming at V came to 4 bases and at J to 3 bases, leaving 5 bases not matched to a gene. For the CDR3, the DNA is TGCGCCAGCAGTCCGGCGGGAGGAGTCTACAATGAGCAGTTCTTC. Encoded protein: CASSPAGGVYNEQFF.

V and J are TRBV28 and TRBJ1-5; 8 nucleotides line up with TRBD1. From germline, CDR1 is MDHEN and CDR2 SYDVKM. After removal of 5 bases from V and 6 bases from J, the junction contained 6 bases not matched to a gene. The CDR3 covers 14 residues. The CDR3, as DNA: TGTGCCAGCAGTCGGACAGGGAGACGTCAGCCCCAGCATTTT. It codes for CASSRTGRRQPQHF.

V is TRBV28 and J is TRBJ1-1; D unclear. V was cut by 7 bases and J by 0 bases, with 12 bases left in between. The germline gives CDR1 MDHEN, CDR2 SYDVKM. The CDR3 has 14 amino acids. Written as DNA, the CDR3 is TGTGCCAGCAAGGGAGGTTGGATGAACACTGAAGCTTTCTTT. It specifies CASKGGWMNTEAFF. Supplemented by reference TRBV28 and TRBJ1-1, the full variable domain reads DVKVTQSSRYLVKRTGEKVFLECVQDMDHENMFWYRQDPGLGLRLIYFSYDVKMKEKGDIPEGYSVSREKKERFSLILESASTNQTSMYLCASKGGWMNTEAFFGQGTRLTVV.

CDR3 sequence reads: CASSLARQGKNTEAFF. CDR3 coding DNA: TGTGCCAGCAGCTTAGCTAGGCAGGGGAAGAACACTGAAGCTTTCTTT. This chain links TRBV7-9 with TRBJ1-1; D is perhaps TRBD1 (6 bases). This CDR3 is 16 amino acids long. V lost 0 bases and J lost 1, with 12 bases in between. From germline, CDR1 is SEHNR and CDR2 FQNEAQ (reference sequence).

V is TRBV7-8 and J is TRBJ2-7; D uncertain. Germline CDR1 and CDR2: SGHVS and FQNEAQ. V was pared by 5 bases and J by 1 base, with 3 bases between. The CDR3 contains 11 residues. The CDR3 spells CASSPSYEQYF. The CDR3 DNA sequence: TGTGCCAGCAGCCCTTCCTACGAGCAGTACTTC.

CDR3 nucleotides: TGCAGCGTTGAACTGGACAGGAACTATGGCTACACCTTC. This codes for CSVELDRNYGYTF. This chain joins TRBV29-1 and TRBJ1-2, with 7 bases fitting TRBD1. The V and J ends lost 2 bases and 2 bases, in that order; junction bases with no gene match: 2. This CDR3 region has 13 residues. Germline CDR1 is SQVTM and CDR2 is ANQGSEA. Looking up the rest from reference TRBV29-1 and TRBJ1-2 gives the full variable domain: SAVISQKPSRDICQRGTSLTIQCQVDSQVTMMFWYRQQPGQSLTLIATANQGSEATYESGFVIDKFPISRPNLTFSTLTVSNMSPEDSSIYLCSVELDRNYGYTFGSGTRLTVV.

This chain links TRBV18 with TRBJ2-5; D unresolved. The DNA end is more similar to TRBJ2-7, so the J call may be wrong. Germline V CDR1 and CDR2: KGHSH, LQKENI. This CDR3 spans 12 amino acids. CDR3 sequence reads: CASSPTKHEQYF. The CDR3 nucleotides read TGTGCCAGCTCACCAACCAAACACGAGCAGTACTTC.

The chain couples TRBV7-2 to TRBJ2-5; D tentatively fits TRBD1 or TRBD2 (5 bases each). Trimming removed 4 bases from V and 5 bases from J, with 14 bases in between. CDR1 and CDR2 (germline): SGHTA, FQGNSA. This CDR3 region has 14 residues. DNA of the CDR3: TGTGCCAGCAGCTACCAGGGTGGCGGGGAGACCCAGTACTTC. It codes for CASSYQGGGETQYF. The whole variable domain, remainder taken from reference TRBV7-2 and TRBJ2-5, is GAGVSQSPSNKVTEKGKDVELRCDPISGHTALYWYRQSLGQGLEFLIYFQGNSAPDKSGLPSDRFSAERTGGSVSTLTIQRTQQEDSAVYLCASSYQGGGETQYFGPGTRLLVL.

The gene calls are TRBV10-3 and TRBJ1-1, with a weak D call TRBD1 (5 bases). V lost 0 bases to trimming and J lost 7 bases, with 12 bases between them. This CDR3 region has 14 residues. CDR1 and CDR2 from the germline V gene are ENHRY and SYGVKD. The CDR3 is CAISESRAGIEAFF. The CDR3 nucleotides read TGTGCCATCAGTGAGTCCAGGGCAGGTATTGAAGCTTTCTTT.

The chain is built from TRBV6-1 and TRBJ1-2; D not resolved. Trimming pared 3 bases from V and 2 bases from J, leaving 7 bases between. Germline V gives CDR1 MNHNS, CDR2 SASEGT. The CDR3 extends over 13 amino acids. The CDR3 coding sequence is TGTGCCAGCAGTGATAGTAGGAACTATGGCTACACCTTC. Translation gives CASSDSRNYGYTF.

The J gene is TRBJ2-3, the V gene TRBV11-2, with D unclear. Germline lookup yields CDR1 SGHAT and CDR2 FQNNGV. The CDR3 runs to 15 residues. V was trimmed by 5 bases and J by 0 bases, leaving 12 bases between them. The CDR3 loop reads CASSPRNPSTDTQYF. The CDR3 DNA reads TGTGCCAGCAGCCCGCGCAACCCAAGCACAGATACGCAGTATTTT.

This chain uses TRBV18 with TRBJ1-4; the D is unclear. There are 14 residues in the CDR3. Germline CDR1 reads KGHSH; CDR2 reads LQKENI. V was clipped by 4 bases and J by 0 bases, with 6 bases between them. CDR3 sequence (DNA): TGTGCCAGCTCACAGGGTGCAACTAATGAAAAACTGTTTTTT. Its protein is CASSQGATNEKLFF.

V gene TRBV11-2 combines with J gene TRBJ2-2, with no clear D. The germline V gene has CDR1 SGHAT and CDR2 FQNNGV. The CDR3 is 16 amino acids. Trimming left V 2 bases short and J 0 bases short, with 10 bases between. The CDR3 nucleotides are TGTGCCAGCAGCTTATTCCAGTCCGCGAACACCGGGGAGCTGTTTTTT. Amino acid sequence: CASSLFQSANTGELFF.

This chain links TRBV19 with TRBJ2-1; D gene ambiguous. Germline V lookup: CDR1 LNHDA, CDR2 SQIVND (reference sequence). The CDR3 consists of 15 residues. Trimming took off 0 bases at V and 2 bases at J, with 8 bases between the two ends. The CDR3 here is CASSIDLAAYNEQFF. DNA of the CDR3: TGTGCCAGTAGTATAGATTTGGCAGCCTACAATGAGCAGTTCTTC.

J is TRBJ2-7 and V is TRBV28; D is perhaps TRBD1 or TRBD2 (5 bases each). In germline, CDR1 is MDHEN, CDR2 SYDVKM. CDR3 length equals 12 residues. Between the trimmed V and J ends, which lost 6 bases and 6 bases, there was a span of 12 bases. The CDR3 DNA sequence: TGTGCCAGCAGGACAGAGCGGCGCGAGCAGTACTTC. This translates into CASRTERREQYF.

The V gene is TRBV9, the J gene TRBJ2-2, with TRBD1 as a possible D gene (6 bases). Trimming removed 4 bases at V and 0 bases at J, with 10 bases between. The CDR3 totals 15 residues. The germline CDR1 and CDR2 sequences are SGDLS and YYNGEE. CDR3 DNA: TGTGCCAGCAGCCCACAGGGCGCGAACACCGGGGAGCTGTTTTTT. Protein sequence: CASSPQGANTGELFF.

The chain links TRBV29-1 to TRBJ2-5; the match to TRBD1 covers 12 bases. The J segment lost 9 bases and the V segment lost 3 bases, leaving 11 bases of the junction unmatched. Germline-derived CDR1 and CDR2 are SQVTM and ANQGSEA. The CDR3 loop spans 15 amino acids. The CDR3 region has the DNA TGCAGCGTTGAGCAGGGGACAGGGGGCGCAGCTCCCCAGTACTTC. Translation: CSVEQGTGGAAPQYF. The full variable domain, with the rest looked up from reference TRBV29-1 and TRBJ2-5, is SAVISQKPSRDICQRGTSLTIQCQVDSQVTMMFWYRQQPGQSLTLIATANQGSEATYESGFVIDKFPISRPNLTFSTLTVSNMSPEDSSIYLCSVEQGTGGAAPQYFGPGTRLLVL.

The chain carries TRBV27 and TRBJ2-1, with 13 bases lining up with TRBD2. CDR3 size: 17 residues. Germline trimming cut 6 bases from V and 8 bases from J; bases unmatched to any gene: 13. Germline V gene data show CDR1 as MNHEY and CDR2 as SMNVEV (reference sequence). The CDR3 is CASSDSGLAGRGDEQFF. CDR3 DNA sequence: TGTGCCAGCAGCGACTCGGGACTAGCGGGACGTGGGGATGAGCAGTTCTTC.

The chain's CDR3 is CATSIGYTGSRGYTF. The CDR3 nucleotides are TGTGCCACCAGCATCGGGTACACAGGGTCTCGCGGCTACACCTTC. This rearrangement joins TRBV15 to TRBJ1-2; a possible D gene is TRBD1 (6 bases). Germline V gene data show CDR1 as LNHNV and CDR2 as YYDKDF (reference sequence). V gave up 4 bases and J gave up 8 bases, with 20 bases separating them. This CDR3 is 15 amino acids long. The whole variable domain, remainder taken from reference TRBV15 and TRBJ1-2, is DAMVIQNPRYQVTQFGKPVTLSCSQTLNHNVMYWYQQKSSQAPKLLFHYYDKDFNNEADTPDNFQSRRPNTSFCFLDIRSPGLGDTAMYLCATSIGYTGSRGYTFGSGTRLTVV.

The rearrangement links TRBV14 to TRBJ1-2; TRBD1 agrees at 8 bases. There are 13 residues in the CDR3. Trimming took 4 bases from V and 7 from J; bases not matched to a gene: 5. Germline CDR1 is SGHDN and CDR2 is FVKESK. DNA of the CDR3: TGTGCCAGCAGCCGGGGGACAGGCGGTGGCTACACCTTC. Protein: CASSRGTGGGYTF.

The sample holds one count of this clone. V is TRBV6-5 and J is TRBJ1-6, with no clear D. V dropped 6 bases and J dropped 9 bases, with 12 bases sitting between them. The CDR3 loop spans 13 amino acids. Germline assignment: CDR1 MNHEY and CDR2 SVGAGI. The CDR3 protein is CASSQRTGSPLHF. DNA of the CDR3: TGTGCCAGCAGCCAACGGACCGGTTCACCCCTCCACTTT.

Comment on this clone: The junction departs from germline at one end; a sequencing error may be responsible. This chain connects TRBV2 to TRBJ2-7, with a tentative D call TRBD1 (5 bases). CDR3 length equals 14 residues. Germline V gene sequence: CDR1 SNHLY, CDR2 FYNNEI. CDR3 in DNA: TGTGCCAGCAGTGAAGGGGGCCACGCGCAAGGAAGGAACTTC. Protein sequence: CASSEGGHAQGRNF.

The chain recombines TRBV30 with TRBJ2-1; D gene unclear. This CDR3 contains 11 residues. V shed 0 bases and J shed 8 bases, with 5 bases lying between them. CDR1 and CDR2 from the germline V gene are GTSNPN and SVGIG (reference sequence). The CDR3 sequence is CAWSVGDEQFF. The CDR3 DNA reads TGTGCCTGGAGTGTAGGAGATGAGCAGTTCTTC.

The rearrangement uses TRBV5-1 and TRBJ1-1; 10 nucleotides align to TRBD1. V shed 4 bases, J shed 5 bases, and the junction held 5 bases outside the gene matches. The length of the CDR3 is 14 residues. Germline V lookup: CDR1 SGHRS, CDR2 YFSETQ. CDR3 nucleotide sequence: TGCGCCAGCAGCCACGGACAGGGGGAAACTGAAGCTTTCTTT. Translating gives CASSHGQGETEAFF.

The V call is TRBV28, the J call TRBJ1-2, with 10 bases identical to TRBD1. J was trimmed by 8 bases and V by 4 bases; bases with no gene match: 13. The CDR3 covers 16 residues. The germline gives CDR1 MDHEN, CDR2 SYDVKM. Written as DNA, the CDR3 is TGTGCCAGCAGTTCCGCCGGGACAGGGGCGGCGGGCGGCTACACCTTC. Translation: CASSSAGTGAAGGYTF.